These T cell receptor beta chains were read from a single sample in a study of shared clonotypes between healthy human individuals. Sequencing used immunoSEQ multiplex PCR; TCRdb keeps in-frame clones, though not all of them. The sample yields about 1,800,000 clones, just under 95% seen once. Sequenced: naive CD8+ T cells sorted from blood. Every receptor here comes from a man aged 18 to 30 in good health. Each CDR3 is given with its conserved first and last residue. D genes are given only for firm matches. Rows may omit the clone size; those that give it use once, few, many or a size class.

V	size	length	D	J	DNA	CDR3
TRBV4-1	-	17	TRBD2	TRBJ2-2	TGCGCCAGCAGCCCGACTAGCGGGAGGGTGAACACCGGGGAGCTGTTTTTT	CASSPTSGRVNTGELFF
TRBV27	few	13	-	TRBJ1-6	TGTGCCAGCAGTTTAATGGGACGTTCACCCCTCCACTTT	CASSLMGRSPLHF
TRBV6-5	-	15	-	TRBJ1-2	TGTGCCAGCAGTTTCACCTTGTCCACCGGTGATGGCTACACCTTC	CASSFTLSTGDGYTF
TRBV7-9	once	16	TRBD2	TRBJ2-5	TGTGCCAGCAGCTTGCCTCAGGGACTACTTCAAGAGACCCAGTACTTC	CASSLPQGLLQETQYF
TRBV29-1	-	14	TRBD1	TRBJ2-7	TGCAGCGTTGAGAACCCGGGACAGTCCTACGAGCAGTACTTC	CSVENPGQSYEQYF
TRBV28	once	12	-	TRBJ1-2	TGTGCCAGCACCCCGGGGGAGGGTGGCTACACCTTC	CASTPGEGGYTF
TRBV30	-	19	-	TRBJ1-6	TGTGCCTGGAGTGTTCGTGGTTTAAGGAGGGACTCCTATAATTCACCCCTCCACTTT	CAWSVRGLRRDSYNSPLHF
TRBV7-8	-	21	-	TRBJ1-1	TGTGCCAGCAGCTTTCTTCTGCTAGCCGTCGACAGTACTTCGTTCGGCACTGAAGCTTTCTTT	CASSFLLLAVDSTSFGTEAFF
TRBV11-2	-	17	-	TRBJ2-7	TGTGCCAGCAGCTTAGAACCGGGGTCCTCACCCTCCTACGAGCAGTACTTC	CASSLEPGSSPSYEQYF
TRBV5-1	-	17	-	TRBJ1-2	TGCGCCAGCAGGGGCGATCGGGGTGGGGGCCTGAACTATGGCTACACCTTC	CASRGDRGGGLNYGYTF
TRBV6-5	-	12	TRBD2	TRBJ2-3	TGTGCCAGCGGGGGGGGCACAGATACGCAGTATTTT	CASGGGTDTQYF
TRBV7-9	-	18	TRBD2	TRBJ2-4	TGTGCCAGCAGCCATTCGGCGGGACTAGCGGGAGTCAAAAACATTCAGTACTTC	CASSHSAGLAGVKNIQYF
TRBV6-5	-	14	TRBD1	TRBJ1-2	TGTGCCAGCAGTTACACAGGGGACGGATCCGGCTACACCTTC	CASSYTGDGSGYTF
TRBV28	-	15	TRBD2	TRBJ2-1	TGTGCCAGCAGACCTAGCGGGGGGGCGTACAATGAGCAGTTCTTC	CASRPSGGAYNEQFF
TRBV7-2	-	15	-	TRBJ1-4	TGTGCCAGCAGCTCCGACAGTGCAACTAATGAAAAACTGTTTTTT	CASSSDSATNEKLFF
TRBV6-6	-	15	-	TRBJ2-7	TGTGCCAGCAGTTACTTTTGGACTGCTAACTACGAGCAGTACTTC	CASSYFWTANYEQYF
TRBV4-1	-	14	-	TRBJ2-5	TGCGCCAGCAGCCTGGTCGGACAACAAGAGACCCAGTACTTC	CASSLVGQQETQYF
TRBV5-4	-	12	-	TRBJ1-2	TGTGCCAGCAGCGTGGGCGAGGGGGGCTACACCTTC	CASSVGEGGYTF
TRBV10-3	-	15	-	TRBJ1-2	TGTGCCATCAGTGAGTCGAATGGGTTTAACTATGGCTACACCTTC	CAISESNGFNYGYTF
TRBV4-1	-	14	TRBD2	TRBJ2-1	TGCGCCAGCAGCCAAGTATCGGCGGGAGATGAGCAGTTCTTC	CASSQVSAGDEQFF
TRBV4-1	-	15	TRBD1	TRBJ2-5	TGCGCCAGCAGCCCTGGACAGGGAACGGGTGAGACCCAGTACTTC	CASSPGQGTGETQYF
TRBV13	-	17	TRBD2	TRBJ2-3	TGTGCCAGCAGCGCCGGACTAGCGGGGGGCCCCACAGATACGCAGTATTTT	CASSAGLAGGPTDTQYF
TRBV5-1	-	16	-	TRBJ2-7	TGCGCCAGCAGCGGGATATCGACGGCCAGCTCCTACGAGCAGTACTTC	CASSGISTASSYEQYF
TRBV7-9	-	16	-	TRBJ2-2	TGTGCCAGCAGCTTCGTCTACGGGAAAAACACCGGGGAGCTGTTTTTT	CASSFVYGKNTGELFF
TRBV5-1	-	15	TRBD1	TRBJ1-2	TGCGCCAGCAGCTTGTATCGGCAGGGGGCCTTTGGCTACACCTTC	CASSLYRQGAFGYTF
TRBV11-1	-	14	TRBD1	TRBJ1-6	TGTGCCAGCAGCTTAGAACAGGGGGGATCACCCCTCCACTTT	CASSLEQGGSPLHF
TRBV9	-	16	-	TRBJ2-3	TGTGCCAGCAGCGTAGTGCTAGGTGGGTTCGCAGATACGCAGTATTTT	CASSVVLGGFADTQYF
TRBV27	-	13	-	TRBJ1-2	TGTGCCAGCAGTCCGGGACAAATCTATGGCTACACCTTC	CASSPGQIYGYTF
TRBV6-5	-	14	TRBD2	TRBJ2-5	TGTGCCAGCAGCACGACTAGCGGGGTAGAGACCCAGTACTTC	CASSTTSGVETQYF
TRBV14	-	14	TRBD2	TRBJ2-3	TGTGCCAGCAGCCACGGGACTAGTTCAGATACGCAGTATTTT	CASSHGTSSDTQYF
TRBV7-3	-	14	-	TRBJ1-1	TGTGCCAGCAGCTTAAACTCAGGGAACACTGAAGCTTTCTTT	CASSLNSGNTEAFF
TRBV13	-	14	-	TRBJ2-3	TGTGCCAGCAGCTTCGAGAAATATGGAGATACGCAGTATTTT	CASSFEKYGDTQYF
TRBV27	-	14	-	TRBJ2-5	TGTGCCAGCAGTTTCCAAGGGTCGGTAGAGACCCAGTACTTC	CASSFQGSVETQYF
TRBV4-3	-	14	-	TRBJ1-2	TGCGCCAGCAGCCAAGATCCCGCAGGTGGTGGCTACACCTTC	CASSQDPAGGGYTF
TRBV6-5	once	13	TRBD1	TRBJ1-2	TGTGCCAGCAGCCCCGACAGGGGGCTAGGCTACACCTTC	CASSPDRGLGYTF
TRBV28	-	13	-	TRBJ1-5	TGTGCCAGCAGTCAGGGTATCAATCAGCCCCAGCATTTT	CASSQGINQPQHF
TRBV18	-	17	TRBD1	TRBJ1-4	TGTGCCAGCTCACCTGGGACAGACGTTGCAACTAATGAAAAACTGTTTTTT	CASSPGTDVATNEKLFF
TRBV15	-	18	TRBD2	TRBJ2-1	TGTGCCACCAGCAGCTCTTATTCCGGGACTAGCGGTTACAATGAGCAGTTCTTC	CATSSSYSGTSGYNEQFF
TRBV7-9	-	18	TRBD2	TRBJ2-2	TGTGCCAGCAGCTCCTGGGCGCTAGCGGGAGGGAACACCGGGGAGCTGTTTTTT	CASSSWALAGGNTGELFF
TRBV25-1	once	14	-	TRBJ2-2	TGTGCCAGCAGTCGACTACCTAACACCGGGGAGCTGTTTTTT	CASSRLPNTGELFF
TRBV6-1	-	15	-	TRBJ2-2	TGTGCCAGCAGTGAAATCGATTCGGTCACCGGGGAGCTGTTTTTT	CASSEIDSVTGELFF
TRBV10-3	-	15	TRBD1	TRBJ2-2	TGTGCCATCAGCGTGACAGGGCTAAACACCGGGGAGCTGTTTTTT	CAISVTGLNTGELFF
TRBV7-2	-	15	-	TRBJ2-5	TGTGCCAGCAGCTTAGAAGCGGATGCACAAGAGACCCAGTACTTC	CASSLEADAQETQYF
TRBV5-6	-	11	-	TRBJ2-1	TGTGCCAGCAGCTTAGACAATGAGCAGTTCTTC	CASSLDNEQFF
TRBV7-6	-	13	-	TRBJ2-2	TGTGCCAGCAGCGACTGGGTGGCCGGGGAGCTGTTTTTT	CASSDWVAGELFF
TRBV30	-	14	TRBD2	TRBJ2-7	TGTGCCTTCTTGATGGCGGGAGTCCCCCACGAGCAGTACTTC	CAFLMAGVPHEQYF
TRBV4-2	once	14	-	TRBJ2-1	TGTGCCAGCAGCCAAGTACTAGATTACAATGAGCAGTTCTTC	CASSQVLDYNEQFF